This T cell receptor (beta chain) was recorded in a study of cytomegalovirus exposure and HLA in healthy donors. The PCR employed 60 Vbeta primers together with 13 Jbeta primers. In the study's own analysis: Later, an analysis found 75 million to 90 million unique TCR beta chains, and about 9.9 million of these were shared. TCRdb's table, derived via immunoSEQ multiplex PCR, lists solely in-frame clones and lacks some. Clone size and the V and J calls come from that table; the DNA yielded D and trimming. The sample holds approximately 160,000 clones, 65% to 85% seen once. This clone was found once. Antigen unknown. Study results and caveats: Excluded were some V segments that proved indistinguishable, including TRBV6-2 and TRBV6-3. Differences between HLA loci emerged in a later analysis of TCR association rates, with DRB1 most and HLA-C fewest.

The donors were healthy bone marrow donors. Trimming cost V 3 bases and J 5 bases, with 15 bases left between them. Germline V gene lookup returns CDR1 SGDLS and CDR2 YYNGEE. The length of the CDR3 is 14 residues. This chain uses TRBV9 with TRBJ2-7; TRBD1 might be the D (6 bases). The specimen sequenced was PBMCs. This TCR was sampled from a woman in her thirties or forties in good health and CMV-seropositive. CDR3 DNA: TGTGCCAGCAGCGGCGACGGGACACAGGACGAGCAGTACTTC. It yields the protein CASSGDGTQDEQYF.